The 2 T cell receptor beta chains presented below share a single source sample, sequenced in a study of cytomegalovirus exposure and HLA in healthy donors. The primer mix had 60 Vbeta and 13 Jbeta primers. Here immunoSEQ multiplex PCR was the method, and the copy in TCRdb shows in-frame clones only, minus some. Counted here are under 200,000 clones, roughly 80% occurring once; the ten biggest clones make up 1% to 1.5%. Material: PBMCs. The receptors shown here come from a man aged 45-65 years in good health and CMV-seropositive.

The chain couples TRBV7-9 to TRBJ2-3; 8 bases map to TRBD1. This CDR3 spans 13 amino acids. Losses at the gene ends were 5 bases for V and 3 bases for J; bases not matched to a gene: 1. Germline loops: CDR1 SEHNR, CDR2 FQNEAQ (reference sequence). In DNA form, the CDR3 reads TGTGCCAGCAGCCGGACAGGGACAGATACGCAGTATTTT. Amino acids: CASSRTGTDTQYF.

The chain combines TRBV11-1 with TRBJ1-4; D might be TRBD1 (6 bases). CDR1 is SGHAT and CDR2 is FQDESV in the germline V gene (reference sequence). Trimming left V 4 bases short and J 5 bases short, with 14 bases between. This CDR3 region has 15 residues. CDR3 bases: TGTGCCAGCAGCTCATCAGGGGCTGGGAATGAAAAACTGTTTTTT. Its protein product is CASSSSGAGNEKLFF.